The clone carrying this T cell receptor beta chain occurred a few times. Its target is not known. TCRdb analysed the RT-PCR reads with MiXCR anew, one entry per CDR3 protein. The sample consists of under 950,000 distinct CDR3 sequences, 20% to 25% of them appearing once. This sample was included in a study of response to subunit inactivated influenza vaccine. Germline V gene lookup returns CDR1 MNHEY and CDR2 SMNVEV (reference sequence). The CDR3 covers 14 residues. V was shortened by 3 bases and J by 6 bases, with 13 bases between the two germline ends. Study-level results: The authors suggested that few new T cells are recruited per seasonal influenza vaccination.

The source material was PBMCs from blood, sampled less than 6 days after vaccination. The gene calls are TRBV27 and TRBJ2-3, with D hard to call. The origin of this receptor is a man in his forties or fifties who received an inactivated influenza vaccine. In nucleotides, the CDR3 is TGTGCCAGCAGTTTCATACGGTCTGGGGATACGCAGTATTTT. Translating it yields CASSFIRSGDTQYF.